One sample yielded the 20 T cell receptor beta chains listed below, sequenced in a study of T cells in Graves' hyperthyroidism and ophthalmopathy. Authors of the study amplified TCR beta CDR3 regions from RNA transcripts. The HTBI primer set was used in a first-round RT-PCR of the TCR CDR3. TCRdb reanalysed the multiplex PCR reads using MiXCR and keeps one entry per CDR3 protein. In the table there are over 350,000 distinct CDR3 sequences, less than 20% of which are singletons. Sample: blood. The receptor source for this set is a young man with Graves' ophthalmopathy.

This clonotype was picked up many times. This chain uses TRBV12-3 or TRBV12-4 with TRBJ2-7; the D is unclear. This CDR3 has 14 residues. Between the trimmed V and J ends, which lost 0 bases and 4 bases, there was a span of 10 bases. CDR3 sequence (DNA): TGTGCCAGCAGTTTAGCGCAAGGACGGTACGAGCAGTACTTC. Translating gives CASSLAQGRYEQYF.

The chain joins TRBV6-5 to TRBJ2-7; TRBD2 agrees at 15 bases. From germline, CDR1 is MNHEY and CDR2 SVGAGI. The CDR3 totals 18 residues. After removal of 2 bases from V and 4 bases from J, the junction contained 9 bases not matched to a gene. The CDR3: CASSYGGLAGGLGYEQYF. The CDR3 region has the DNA TGTGCCAGCAGTTACGGGGGACTAGCGGGGGGCCTAGGGTACGAGCAGTACTTC.

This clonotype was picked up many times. CDR3 DNA: TGCAGTGCTAGACAGGGGAATCAGCCCCAGCATTTT. It codes for CSARQGNQPQHF. This chain connects TRBV20-1 to TRBJ1-5, with D perhaps TRBD1 (6 bases). CDR1 DFQATT and CDR2 SNEGSKA come from the germline V gene (reference sequence). With 2 bases removed from V and 4 bases from J, the gap between germline ends came to 6 bases. The CDR3 sequence is 12 residues long.

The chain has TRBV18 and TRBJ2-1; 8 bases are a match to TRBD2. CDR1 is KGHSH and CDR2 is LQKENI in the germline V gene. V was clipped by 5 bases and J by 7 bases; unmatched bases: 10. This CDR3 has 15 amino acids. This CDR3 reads CASSRGLAGKNEQFF. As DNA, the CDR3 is TGTGCCAGCTCAAGAGGATTAGCGGGGAAAAATGAGCAGTTCTTC.

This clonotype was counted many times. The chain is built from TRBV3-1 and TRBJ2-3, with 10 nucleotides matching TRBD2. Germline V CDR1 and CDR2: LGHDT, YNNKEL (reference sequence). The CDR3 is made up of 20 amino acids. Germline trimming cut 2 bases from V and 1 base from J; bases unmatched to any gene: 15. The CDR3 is CASSQRLAGGAGRGTDTQYF. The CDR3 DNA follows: TGTGCCAGCAGCCAACGCTTAGCGGGGGGCGCCGGTCGTGGCACAGATACGCAGTATTTT.

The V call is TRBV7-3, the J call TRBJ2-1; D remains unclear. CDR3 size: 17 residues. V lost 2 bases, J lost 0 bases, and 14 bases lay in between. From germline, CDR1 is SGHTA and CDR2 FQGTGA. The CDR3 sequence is CASSLGGTMSSYNEQFF. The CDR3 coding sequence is TGTGCCAGCAGCTTAGGTGGTACCATGAGCTCCTACAATGAGCAGTTCTTC.

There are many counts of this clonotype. The CDR3 DNA reads TGTGCCAGCAGTGAACGGGTCTCTGGGGCCAACGTCCTGACTTTC. Its protein product is CASSERVSGANVLTF. The rearrangement joins TRBV2 to TRBJ2-6; unclear D gene. CDR1 SNHLY and CDR2 FYNNEI come from the germline V gene. This CDR3 region has 15 residues. V was shortened by 2 bases and J by 0 bases, with 5 bases between the two germline ends.

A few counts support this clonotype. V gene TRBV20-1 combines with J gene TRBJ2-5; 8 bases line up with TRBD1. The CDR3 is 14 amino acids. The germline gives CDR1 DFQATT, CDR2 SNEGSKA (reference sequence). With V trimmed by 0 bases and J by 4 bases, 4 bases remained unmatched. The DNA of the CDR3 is TGCAGTGCTAGAGATTACCAGGGGGCAGAGACCCAGTACTTC. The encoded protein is CSARDYQGAETQYF.

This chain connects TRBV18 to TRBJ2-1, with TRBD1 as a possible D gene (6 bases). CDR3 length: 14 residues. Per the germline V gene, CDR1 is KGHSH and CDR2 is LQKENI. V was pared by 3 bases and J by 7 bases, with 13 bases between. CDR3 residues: CASSPLDRSNEQFF. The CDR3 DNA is TGTGCCAGCTCACCCCTCGACAGGTCAAATGAGCAGTTCTTC.

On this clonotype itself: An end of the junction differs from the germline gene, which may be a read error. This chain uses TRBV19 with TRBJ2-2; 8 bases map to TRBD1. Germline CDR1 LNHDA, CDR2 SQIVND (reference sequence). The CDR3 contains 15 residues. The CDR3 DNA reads TGTACCAGTACCGCGCCGGACAGGGACACCGGGGAGCTGTTTTTT. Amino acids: CTSTAPDRDTGELFF.

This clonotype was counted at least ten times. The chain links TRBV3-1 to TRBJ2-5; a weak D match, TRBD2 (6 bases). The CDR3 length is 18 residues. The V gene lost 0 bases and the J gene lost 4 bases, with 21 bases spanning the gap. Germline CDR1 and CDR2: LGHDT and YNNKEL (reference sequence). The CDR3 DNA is TGTGCCAGCAGCCAAGAGATGAACTTCGGGACTCAACCAGAGACCCAGTACTTC. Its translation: CASSQEMNFGTQPETQYF.

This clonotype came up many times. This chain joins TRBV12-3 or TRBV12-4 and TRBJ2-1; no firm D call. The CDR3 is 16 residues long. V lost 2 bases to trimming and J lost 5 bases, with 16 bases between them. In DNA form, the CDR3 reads TGTGCCAGCAGTTTAAGTGGGCAGCCCCCGAACAATGAGCAGTTCTTC. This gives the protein CASSLSGQPPNNEQFF.

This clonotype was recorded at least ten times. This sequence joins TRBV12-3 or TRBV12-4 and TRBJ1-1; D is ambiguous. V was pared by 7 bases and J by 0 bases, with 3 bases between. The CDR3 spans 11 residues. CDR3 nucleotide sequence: TGTGCCAGCAAGTTGAACACTGAAGCTTTCTTT. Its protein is CASKLNTEAFF.

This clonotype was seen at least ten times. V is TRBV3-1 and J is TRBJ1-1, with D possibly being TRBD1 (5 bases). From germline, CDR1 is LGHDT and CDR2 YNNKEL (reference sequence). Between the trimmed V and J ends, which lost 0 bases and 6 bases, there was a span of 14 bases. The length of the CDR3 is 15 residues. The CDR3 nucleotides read TGTGCCAGCAGCCAAGATCGGGGCACAACGCCTGAAGCTTTCTTT. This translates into CASSQDRGTTPEAFF.

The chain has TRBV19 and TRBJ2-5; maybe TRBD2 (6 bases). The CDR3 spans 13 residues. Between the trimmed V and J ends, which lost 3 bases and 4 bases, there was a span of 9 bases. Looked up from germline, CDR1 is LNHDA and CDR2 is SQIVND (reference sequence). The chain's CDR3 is CASSMGGGETQYF. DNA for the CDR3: TGTGCCAGTAGTATGGGAGGAGGAGAGACCCAGTACTTC. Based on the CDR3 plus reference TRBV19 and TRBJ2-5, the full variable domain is DGGITQSPKYLFRKEGQNVTLSCEQNLNHDAMYWYRQDPGQGLRLIYYSQIVNDFQKGDIAEGYSVSREKKESFPLTVTSAQKNPTAFYLCASSMGGGETQYFGPGTRLLVL.

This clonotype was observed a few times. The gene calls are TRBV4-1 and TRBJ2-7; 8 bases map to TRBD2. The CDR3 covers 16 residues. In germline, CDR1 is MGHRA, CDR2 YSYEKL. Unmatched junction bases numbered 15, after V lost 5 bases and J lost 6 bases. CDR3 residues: CASSSITSGGPREQYF. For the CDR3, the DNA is TGCGCCAGCAGCTCCATTACCAGCGGGGGCCCTCGCGAGCAGTACTTC.

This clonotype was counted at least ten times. CDR3 in amino acids: CASSYSLTWQGAFF. The CDR3 bases are TGTGCCAGCAGTTACTCCCTCACCTGGCAAGGCGCTTTCTTT. The V and J genes are TRBV6-6 and TRBJ1-1; no clear D. The CDR3 spans 14 residues. V was pared by 0 bases and J by 11 bases, with 16 bases between. Germline V gene sequence: CDR1 MNHNY, CDR2 SVGAGI (reference sequence).

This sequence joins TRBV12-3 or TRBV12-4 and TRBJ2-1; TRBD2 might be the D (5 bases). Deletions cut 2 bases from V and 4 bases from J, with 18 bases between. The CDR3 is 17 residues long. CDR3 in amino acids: CASSLTHGGPLYNEQFF. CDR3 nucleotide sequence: TGTGCCAGCAGTTTAACCCATGGCGGGCCCTTGTACAATGAGCAGTTCTTC.

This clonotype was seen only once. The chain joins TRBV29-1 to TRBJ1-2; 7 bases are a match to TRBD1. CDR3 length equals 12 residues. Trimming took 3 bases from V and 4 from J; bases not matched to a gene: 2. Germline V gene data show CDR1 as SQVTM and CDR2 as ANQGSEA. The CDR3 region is CSVEDRRYGYTF. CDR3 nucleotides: TGCAGCGTTGAGGACAGGCGCTATGGCTACACCTTC.

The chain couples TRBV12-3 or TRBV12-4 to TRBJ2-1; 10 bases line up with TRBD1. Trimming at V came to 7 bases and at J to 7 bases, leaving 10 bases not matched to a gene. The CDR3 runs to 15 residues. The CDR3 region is CASTPHGTGANEQFF. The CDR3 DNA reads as TGTGCCAGCACCCCCCATGGGACAGGGGCAAATGAGCAGTTCTTC.